These 22 T cell receptor beta chains were sequenced from one sample in a study of identical twins. TCRdb used MiXCR to reprocess the 5' RACE reads, holding one entry per CDR3 protein. The data hold a few hundred thousand distinct CDR3 sequences, with over 9.5% observed a single time. The sample taken for sequencing was memory T cells sorted from blood. The receptors originated from a man over 45 in good health.

This clonotype was observed a few times. J is TRBJ1-6 and V is TRBV20-1; unclear D gene. Trimming shortened V by 3 bases and J by 10 bases, and 19 bases separated the two germline ends. CDR1 DFQATT and CDR2 SNEGSKA come from the germline V gene (reference sequence). The CDR3 length is 15 residues. This CDR3 reads CSASSLDPLGSPLHF. The CDR3 DNA sequence: TGCAGTGCTAGTAGCCTAGACCCCCTGGGATCACCCCTCCACTTT.

V is TRBV12-3 or TRBV12-4 and J is TRBJ1-4, with TRBD1 identical over 7 bases. There are 14 residues in the CDR3. V was pared by 5 bases and J by 4 bases, with 4 bases of the junction left unmatched. CDR3 in DNA: TGTGCCAGCAGTACCAGGGGGAGTAATGAAAAACTGTTTTTT. As protein: CASSTRGSNEKLFF.

This clonotype was observed at least ten times. V is TRBV7-9 and J is TRBJ2-1; 8 bases line up with TRBD1. In germline, CDR1 is SEHNR, CDR2 FQNEAQ (reference sequence). The CDR3 runs 16 residues. The V segment lost 0 bases and the J segment 7 bases; nucleotides outside the gene matches: 8. Here the CDR3 reads CASSLAWQGALNEQFF. DNA for the CDR3: TGTGCCAGCAGCTTAGCTTGGCAGGGGGCGTTAAATGAGCAGTTCTTC.

The V gene is TRBV12-3 or TRBV12-4, the J gene TRBJ1-2; 7 nucleotides line up with TRBD1. V lost 5 bases, J lost 0 bases, and 9 bases stayed unmatched. There are 16 residues in the CDR3. CDR3 coding DNA: TGTGCCAGCAGTGACAGGGTCGGCGAAGCTAACTATGGCTACACCTTC. This translates into CASSDRVGEANYGYTF.

This clonotype appeared many times. This chain joins TRBV5-1 and TRBJ2-5, with 9 bases lining up with TRBD2. This CDR3 has 14 amino acids. Looked up from germline, CDR1 is SGHRS and CDR2 is YFSETQ. J was trimmed by 5 bases and V by 6 bases; bases with no gene match: 8. In nucleotides, the CDR3 is TGCGCCAGCATTGCGGGAGGGCCCTCGGAGACCCAGTACTTC. It codes for CASIAGGPSETQYF. Complete variable domain (other parts from reference TRBV5-1 and TRBJ2-5): KAGVTQTPRYLIKTRGQQVTLSCSPISGHRSVSWYQQTPGQGLQFLFEYFSETQRNKGNFPGRFSGRQFSNSRSEMNVSTLELGDSALYLCASIAGGPSETQYFGPGTRLLVL.

This chain links TRBV7-2 with TRBJ1-1; the match to TRBD1 covers 10 bases. This CDR3 region has 16 residues. V dropped 4 bases and J dropped 2; count of bases not matched to a gene: 7. Germline CDR1 reads SGHTA; CDR2 reads FQGNSA. CDR3 region: CASSYRRDRGNTEAFF. The CDR3, as DNA: TGTGCCAGCAGCTATAGACGGGACAGGGGAAACACTGAAGCTTTCTTT. Full variable domain (missing parts from reference TRBV7-2 and TRBJ1-1): GAGVSQSPSNKVTEKGKDVELRCDPISGHTALYWYRQSLGQGLEFLIYFQGNSAPDKSGLPSDRFSAERTGGSVSTLTIQRTQQEDSAVYLCASSYRRDRGNTEAFFGQGTRLTVV.

This clonotype was seen a few times. The V call is TRBV6-2 or TRBV6-3, the J call TRBJ1-5; no firm D call. The CDR3 runs to 12 residues. Trimming left V 6 bases short and J 7 bases short, with 10 bases between. CDR1 and CDR2 from the germline V gene are MNHEY and SVGEGT. CDR3 region: CASRKGGQPQHF. The CDR3 DNA is TGTGCCAGCAGGAAGGGAGGGCAGCCCCAGCATTTT.

This clonotype was observed once. The CDR3, as DNA: TGTGCCAGCAGCTTAGGTAGCGGGAGTCTAACTGAGCAGTTCTTC. Translation gives CASSLGSGSLTEQFF. The chain links TRBV7-6 to TRBJ2-1; 9 bases fit TRBD2. V shed 1 base, J shed 9 bases, and the junction held 7 bases outside the gene matches. CDR3 length equals 15 residues. The germline CDR1 and CDR2 sequences are SGHVS and FNYEAQ.

This clonotype came up many times. The chain is built from TRBV20-1 and TRBJ2-3, with TRBD2 matching over 15 bases. The CDR3 loop spans 17 amino acids. V shed 6 bases and J 2 bases; nucleotides not matched to a gene: 9. Germline V gene sequence: CDR1 DFQATT, CDR2 SNEGSKA (reference sequence). Written as DNA, the CDR3 is TGCAGTGCACTCACCCGGACTAGCGGGGGGGTCACAGATACGCAGTATTTT. Its protein is CSALTRTSGGVTDTQYF.

This clonotype was counted ten times or more. V and J are TRBV24-1 and TRBJ1-5; TRBD1 might be the D (5 bases). CDR1 and CDR2 from the germline V gene are KGHDR and SFDVKD. Trimming cost V 3 bases and J 0 bases, with 11 bases left between them. This CDR3 is built from 16 residues. The CDR3, as DNA: TGTGCCACCAGTGATCGGGGGAACCCTAGCAATCAGCCCCAGCATTTT. It encodes CATSDRGNPSNQPQHF.

This clonotype showed up many times. V and J are TRBV10-3 and TRBJ2-7, with D hard to call. Looked up from germline, CDR1 is ENHRY and CDR2 is SYGVKD. This CDR3 contains 13 residues. V was pared by 4 bases and J by 2 bases, with 9 bases between. The CDR3 coding sequence is TGTGCCATCAGTGGGTTCCAAACCTACGAGCAGTACTTC. It specifies CAISGFQTYEQYF.

Ten or more counts support this clonotype. The chain uses TRBV4-2 and TRBJ1-6; D not resolved. CDR1 and CDR2 (germline): LGHNA, YNFKEQ. V was pared by 0 bases and J by 6 bases, with 6 bases between. CDR3 length: 14 residues. CDR3 amino acids: CASSQDTSNSPLHF. Here the CDR3 DNA reads TGTGCCAGCAGCCAAGATACAAGTAATTCACCCCTCCACTTT.

This clonotype came up a few times. CDR3 sequence (DNA): TGCAGCGTCGACCGGGACCGCCCCAATGAGCAGTTCTTC. It translates to CSVDRDRPNEQFF. This chain uses TRBV29-1 with TRBJ2-1; D might be TRBD1 or TRBD2, each matching 5 bases. The CDR3 loop spans 13 amino acids. Trimming took 6 bases from V and 6 from J, leaving 15 bases between them. Germline CDR1 and CDR2: SQVTM and ANQGSEA.

This clonotype was recorded at least ten times. This rearrangement joins TRBV6-5 to TRBJ2-2; no clear D gene. Germline V gives CDR1 MNHEY, CDR2 SVGAGI. The length of the CDR3 is 11 residues. Trimming cost V 6 bases and J 6 bases, with 5 bases left between them. CDR3 region: CASSFAGELFF. The CDR3 nucleotides read TGTGCCAGCAGCTTCGCCGGGGAGCTGTTTTTT.

This chain uses TRBV3-1 with TRBJ1-5; TRBD1 matches 9 bases. V shed 1 base and J 7 bases; nucleotides not matched to a gene: 8. The length of the CDR3 is 16 residues. The germline V gene encodes CDR1 LGHDT and CDR2 YNNKEL (reference sequence). CDR3 DNA sequence: TGTGCCAGCAGCCAAGCTACAGGGGGCGGTCGACAGCCCCAGCATTTT. Translating it yields CASSQATGGGRQPQHF.

This clonotype was recorded a few times. The chain is built from TRBV30 and TRBJ1-1; D remains unclear. V was shortened by 0 bases and J by 1 base, with 9 bases between the two germline ends. CDR3 length equals 14 residues. CDR1 and CDR2 from the germline V gene are GTSNPN and SVGIG (reference sequence). The DNA of the CDR3 is TGTGCCTGGAGTGTAAACAGCTGGAACACTGAAGCTTTCTTT. Its translation: CAWSVNSWNTEAFF.

The chain has TRBV9 and TRBJ2-5, with a tentative D call TRBD1 (6 bases). From germline, CDR1 is SGDLS and CDR2 YYNGEE. CDR3 size: 15 residues. Trimming removed 0 bases from V and 5 bases from J, with 14 bases in between. The CDR3 here is CASSVEGQIRETQYF. The CDR3 DNA follows: TGTGCCAGCAGCGTAGAGGGACAAATAAGGGAGACCCAGTACTTC. The variable domain in full, with the rest retrieved from reference TRBV9 and TRBJ2-5, is DSGVTQTPKHLITATGQRVTLRCSPRSGDLSVYWYQQSLDQGLQFLIQYYNGEERAKGNILERFSAQQFPDLHSELNLSSLELGDSALYFCASSVEGQIRETQYFGPGTRLLVL.

Many counts were recorded for this clonotype. The genes are TRBV7-2 and TRBJ1-6, with D maybe TRBD1 (5 bases). The CDR3 extends over 14 amino acids. Germline V gene sequence: CDR1 SGHTA, CDR2 FQGNSA. V lost 4 bases and J lost 7, with 11 bases in between. CDR3 nucleotide sequence: TGTGCCAGCAGCTCGCAGGGAGTCAATTCACCCCTCCACTTT. Translated, it gives CASSSQGVNSPLHF.

This clonotype has a count of ten or more. The CDR3: CASSLSRVSYEQYF. Written as DNA, the CDR3 is TGCGCCAGCAGCTTGAGCAGGGTTTCCTACGAGCAGTACTTC. This rearrangement joins TRBV5-1 to TRBJ2-7; D is perhaps TRBD1 (5 bases). V was pared by 1 base and J by 1 base, with 9 bases between. Germline CDR1 reads SGHRS; CDR2 reads YFSETQ. The length of the CDR3 is 14 residues.

The genes are TRBV12-3 or TRBV12-4 and TRBJ2-6; D remains unclear. This CDR3 spans 16 amino acids. The V end was cut by 5 bases, the J end by 4 bases, with 15 bases between. The CDR3 here is CASSPTHGKGANVLTF. In nucleotides, the CDR3 is TGTGCCAGCAGTCCTACACACGGAAAGGGGGCCAACGTCCTGACTTTC.

V and J are TRBV6-1 and TRBJ2-5; 8 nucleotides agree with TRBD2. CDR1 MNHNS and CDR2 SASEGT come from the germline V gene. J lost 8 bases, V lost 5 bases, and 19 bases had no gene match. The CDR3 runs 17 residues. The CDR3 loop reads CASSMGGSGMSWGTQYF. DNA of the CDR3: TGTGCCAGCAGTATGGGAGGTAGCGGGATGAGTTGGGGTACCCAGTACTTC.

Worth noting for this clonotype: In this CDR3 the conserved last residue, phenylalanine or tryptophan, is missing, so a read error is likely. The chain uses TRBV4-1 and TRBJ1-1; D is unresolved. V lost 1 base and J lost 2, with 8 bases in between. From germline, CDR1 is MGHRA and CDR2 YSYEKL. The CDR3 consists of 14 residues. The CDR3 DNA reads TGCGCCAGCAGCCAAGTGAACCCCAACACTGAAGCTTTCATT. This sequence encodes CASSQVNPNTEAFI.